This T cell receptor (beta chain) was found in a study of blood T cell repertoires in COVID-19. Looking at the study overall: From the United States, Italy and Spain came samples of acute and convalescent COVID-19. T cells, B-cell-depleted T cells, or PBMCs supplied cDNA or gDNA.

The authors' processing: The authors estimated nucleated cell counts from reference gene primer amplification. Generated by immunoSEQ multiplex PCR, the TCRdb table keeps only in-frame clones and is missing some. The V and J calls and the clone size are those of that table, but D and trimming were determined from the DNA. This table has over 90,000 clones, more than 70% appearing once. V lost 10 bases and J lost 6; bases outside the gene matches: 10. Germline CDR1 reads LNHDA; CDR2 reads SQIVND (reference sequence). The CDR3 sequence is 14 residues long. The sequence was obtained from an older woman with acute or convalescent COVID-19. V and J are TRBV19 and TRBJ1-5; 9 nucleotides align to TRBD1. The source material was peripheral blood. The CDR3 DNA follows: TGTGCCACTGCTGACAGGGGGAAAATTCAGCCCCAGCATTTT. It specifies CATADRGKIQPQHF.